The T cell receptor (beta chain) under discussion was sequenced for a study of blood T cells in healthy people across ages (dated by TCRdb to 2013 to 2016). Study-wide context: In model experiments, template switching captured roughly one uniquely barcoded TCR beta cDNA molecule for every two T cells. Using deep sequencing normalized with unique cDNA molecular identifiers, the study measured how TCR beta repertoire diversity changes with age. The donors were split into four age groups: young (average around 16 years), middle-aged (39), aged (over 55) and long-lived (approximately 80). To avoid experimental bias, donors of different ages were distributed randomly across sequencing lanes. Using the same blood draw, the study looked at two additional independent replicas of 1 million unique cDNA reads for two donors, one aged 18 to 30 and the other aged 80 or older.

General conclusions and limits of the study: Donor CMV infection status was unknown, potentially confounding age-related changes in expanded clonotypes. Because profiling used bulk unsorted PBMCs, naive and antigen-experienced compartments could not be compared conclusively. The percentage of naive T cells measured by flow cytometry correlated strongly with observed TCR beta diversity. Estimates of total diversity based on one million sequenced T cells were regarded as lower bounds and as underestimates. Compared with the aged group, the long-lived group had more naive CD4+ T cells, fewer expanded clones and increased TCR diversity, suggesting age selection. As age increased, observed TCR beta diversity per million T cells dropped in a roughly linear way, and a significant reduction was already evident by age about 40.

In regard to this clonotype: Its antigen remains unidentified. No much larger clone exists at a distance of one base, and base qualities are not known.

The library was prepared using 5' RACE. Instrument used: Illumina HiSeq 2500. A second roughly 7 to 12 cycle PCR used a sample-barcoded 5' primer and a J-beta primer mix. A unique molecular identifier was introduced onto each TCR beta cDNA molecule by a template-switch 5' adaptor carrying 12 random nucleotides. Each sample yielded at least 2.5 million CDR3-containing paired-end reads. First-strand cDNA was synthesized from all RNA with the Mint cDNA synthesis kit, primed by a TRBC-specific oligonucleotide. All cDNA was treated with uracil-DNA glycosylase and then went through a first 18-cycle PCR with the universal primers M1SS and BC2_uni_R. The original pipeline was this. For normalization, 1 million high-quality reads were randomly selected from each sample, with every read carrying a distinct molecular identifier. Reads sharing molecular identifiers were discarded rather than binned into consensus sequences. CDR3 identification, clonotype clustering and error correction used MiTCR with a Q25 quality threshold and the strictest error-elimination algorithm. A nonparametric unseen species model with Euler transformation was used to estimate lower-bound total TCR beta diversity. TCRdb ran its own pipeline on the public reads, namely fastp trimming at Q25 and MiXCR clone calling, and kept in-frame beta chains. Under each unique CDR3 protein, matching rows form one entry showing the most common genes and DNA. TCRdb, not the original authors, processed these V and J calls. This sample gives fewer than 2,000,000 distinct CDR3 sequences in total; roughly 30% of them show up just once. The ten most abundant clones make up roughly 10% of the sample.

Systemically healthy Caucasian individuals from Russia, some 36 in total and aged roughly 6 to 95 years, were included as donors. Each donor gave ten milliliters of peripheral blood, collected into EDTA-treated Vacutainer tubes. Ficoll-Paque density-gradient centrifugation was used to isolate PBMCs, with at least 7 million per sample. Trizol reagent was used to extract total RNA from the PBMCs, yielding at least 5 micrograms per sample. The percentages of naive CD45RAhigh/CD27high T cells were determined by flow cytometry on a PBMC aliquot from every donor. There are 15 amino acids in the CDR3, from cysteine to phenylalanine inclusive. Solely the CDR3 DNA is kept, with 45 bases framed from the first base. The V end loses 7 bases and the J end loses 5 bases, and a stretch of 19 bases separates them.

Sequencing was done on a sample of blood. This chain is built from TRBV12-3 or TRBV12-4 and TRBJ2-3; the D segment could be TRBD1, given 6 matching bases. This TCR derives from a woman younger than 45 in good health. The DNA sequence is as follows: TGTGCCAGCACCCGAGGGGGTACCCTCGGAGATACGCAGTATTTT. This encodes CASTRGGTLGDTQYF.